This record covers a single TCR beta chain. The CDR3 is 16 residues long. The germline gives CDR1 SGHTA, CDR2 FQGNSA. J was trimmed by 4 bases and V by 5 bases; bases with no gene match: 11. Original analysis: Estimation of nucleated cell counts relied on the amplification of reference gene primers. TCRdb's table, derived via immunoSEQ multiplex PCR, lists solely in-frame clones and lacks some. V and J calls and clone size are as listed in that table; D and trimming were resolved from the DNA. The table has about 160,000 clones, 65% to 90% seen once. These data originate in a study of blood T cell repertoires in COVID-19. Study-wide context: Acute and convalescent COVID-19 specimens originated in the United States, Italy and Spain. The cDNA or gDNA used as material had been derived from T cells, B-cell-depleted T cells, or PBMCs.

The gene calls are TRBV7-2 and TRBJ2-7, with 10 bases matching TRBD2. The specimen sequenced was peripheral blood. This sequence was found in a man aged 70 or older with acute or convalescent COVID-19. CDR3 bases: TGTGCCAGCAGCATCCAACAGCGGGAGGGTCTATACGAGCAGTACTTC. This codes for CASSIQQREGLYEQYF.